This T cell receptor (beta chain) comes out of a study of blood T cells in healthy people across ages. Looking at the study overall: Per every two T cells, about one barcoded beta molecule was captured by template switching. Study results and caveats: Per million T cells, the diversity of TCR beta decreased roughly linearly as age advanced.

Trimming took 6 bases from V and 6 from J, leaving 13 bases between them. This CDR3 contains 13 residues. Caucasian, healthy and from Russia, the donors were aged between about 6 and 90. A second PCR of about 6 to 12 cycles used a sample-barcoded 5' primer and a J-beta primer mix. TCRdb analysed the 5' RACE reads with MiXCR anew, one entry per CDR3 protein. The data contain 600,000 or so distinct CDR3 sequences, roughly 21% of them singletons. On this clonotype itself: The target antigen is unknown.

This sequence originates from a man in his sixties or seventies in good health. V and J are TRBV12-3 or TRBV12-4 and TRBJ2-3, with D hard to call. Sequencing used blood. Written as DNA, the CDR3 is TGTGCCAGCAGCTGGCAAACGACGGATACGCAGTATTTT. Amino acids: CASSWQTTDTQYF.